This T cell receptor (beta chain) was captured in a study of T cells expressing NK-cell markers. Overall study: The authors derived TCR beta repertoires from sorted CD3+CD56+NKG2C+, CD3+CD56+NKG2C- and CD3+CD56-NKG2C+ T cells. Study-wide results and limits: Also leading the CD3+CD56-NKG2C+ fraction in a few donors were these clonotypes. Dominant NKG2C+ clonotypes were found to form about 1.0-7.5% of CD8+ T cells in several donors. Nothing established the HCMV specificity of expanded NKG2C+ T cell clones.

Germline V gene lookup returns CDR1 SGHRS and CDR2 YFSETQ. The CDR3 covers 15 residues. About this clonotype itself: As yet, its antigen is unknown.

TCRdb reprocessed the 5' RACE reads and keeps a single row for each CDR3 protein, giving no DNA. The repertoire table contains roughly 350,000 distinct CDR3 sequences. The specimen was blood T cells: a sorted CD56 or NKG2C T cell subset, CD4+ or CD8+ T cells, or bulk PBMC T cells (not recorded which). The TCR was taken from a man aged 18-70 years in good health. The genes are TRBV5-1 and TRBJ2-5; without DNA, the TCRdb call of TRBD1 cannot be checked. The CDR3: CASRTNGGREETQYF.